The 16 T cell receptor beta chains below come from one sample, sequenced in a study of blood T cell repertoires in COVID-19. TCRdb's copy holds only in-frame clones and misses some; the assay was immunoSEQ multiplex PCR. Of about 150,000 clones in the sample, about 79% were seen once. Sequenced input: peripheral blood. These receptors all stem from a woman between 45 and 65 years old with acute or convalescent COVID-19.

The chain carries TRBV29-1 and TRBJ2-7, with D possibly being TRBD2 (5 bases). Trimming stripped 5 bases from V and 7 bases from J, with 12 bases between. The CDR3 totals 11 residues. Germline V gene lookup returns CDR1 SQVTM and CDR2 ANQGSEA. CDR3 nucleotides: TGCAGCGTTTCCAGATCGGGAGAGCAGTACTTC. It is translated as CSVSRSGEQYF.

The chain carries TRBV27 and TRBJ2-3, with 9 nucleotides matching TRBD2. Germline CDR1 MNHEY, CDR2 SMNVEV (reference sequence). The trim removed 1 base at V and 4 bases at J, leaving 15 bases unmatched. The CDR3 is 19 residues long. CDR3 protein: CASSLWGSGSRSQADTQYF. CDR3 DNA sequence: TGTGCCAGCAGTTTATGGGGTAGCGGGAGTCGGTCACAGGCAGATACGCAGTATTTT.

The DNA for the CDR3 is TGTGCCAGCAGCTTACAGTCTCTCTATGGCTACACCTTC. Residues: CASSLQSLYGYTF. The chain recombines TRBV7-2 with TRBJ1-2; D remains unclear. The CDR3 length is 13 residues. Per the germline V gene, CDR1 is SGHTA and CDR2 is FQGNSA. Trimming shortened V by 2 bases and J by 4 bases, and 8 bases separated the two germline ends.

The chain carries TRBV18 and TRBJ2-1; 8 bases are shared with TRBD2. J gave up 6 bases and V 3 bases, and 1 base lay outside the gene matches. CDR1 and CDR2 from the germline V gene are KGHSH and LQKENI. The CDR3 is 13 residues long. The CDR3 DNA sequence: TGTGCCAGCTCACCTAGCGGGACCAATGAGCAGTTCTTC. It is translated as CASSPSGTNEQFF.

The rearrangement joins TRBV9 to TRBJ2-3, with 8 bases that match TRBD1. CDR1 and CDR2 (germline): SGDLS, YYNGEE. The ends lost 3 bases at V and 4 bases at J; junction bases unmatched: 1. The CDR3 is 13 amino acids. The CDR3 here is CASSATGADTQYF. The CDR3 nucleotides are TGTGCCAGCAGCGCGACAGGGGCAGATACGCAGTATTTT.

The gene calls are TRBV10-3 and TRBJ1-2; weak D call: TRBD1 (5 bases). The CDR3 spans 16 residues. Germline assignment: CDR1 ENHRY and CDR2 SYGVKD. The germline V and J ends were trimmed by 1 base and 0 bases, with 12 bases remaining between them. This CDR3 reads CAISEWTPRPNYGYTF. The CDR3 DNA sequence: TGTGCCATCAGTGAGTGGACACCTAGGCCTAACTATGGCTACACCTTC.

A single count supports this clone. V gene TRBV28 combines with J gene TRBJ1-2; 8 nucleotides match TRBD1. The CDR3 totals 13 residues. From germline, CDR1 is MDHEN and CDR2 SYDVKM. Germline trimming cut 5 bases from V and 5 bases from J; bases unmatched to any gene: 4. CDR3 DNA: TGTGCCAGCAGTCGGGACAGGAGTTATGGCTACACCTTC. It specifies CASSRDRSYGYTF.

This chain connects TRBV27 to TRBJ2-7; TRBD2 might be the D (6 bases). From germline, CDR1 is MNHEY and CDR2 SMNVEV (reference sequence). V was cut by 2 bases and J by 7 bases, with 15 bases left in between. The CDR3 spans 14 residues. CDR3 sequence reads: CASSLGSGVGEQYF. The CDR3 DNA reads TGTGCCAGCAGTTTAGGTTCGGGAGTCGGGGAGCAGTACTTC.

This clone was seen only once. The chain has TRBV29-1 and TRBJ1-2; 7 bases fit TRBD1. Unmatched junction bases numbered 10, after V lost 4 bases and J lost 8 bases. Germline V gene data show CDR1 as SQVTM and CDR2 as ANQGSEA. This CDR3 contains 13 residues. The CDR3 sequence is CSVAVDRAGGYTF. The CDR3 DNA sequence: TGCAGCGTTGCCGTAGACAGGGCGGGCGGCTACACCTTC.

This chain joins TRBV5-5 and TRBJ2-3; 7 nucleotides line up with TRBD1. CDR1 and CDR2 from the germline V gene are SGHKS and YYEKEE (reference sequence). The V gene end was trimmed by 0 bases and the J gene end by 4 bases; junction bases not matched to a gene: 8. This CDR3 has 16 residues. The CDR3: CASSLELRGSPDTQYF. CDR3 nucleotide sequence: TGTGCCAGCAGCTTGGAGCTCAGGGGGTCCCCAGATACGCAGTATTTT.

V and J are TRBV4-3 and TRBJ1-1, with TRBD1 matching over 7 bases. Unmatched junction bases numbered 11, after V lost 0 bases and J lost 10 bases. This CDR3 is 15 amino acids long. CDR1 and CDR2 from the germline V gene are LGHNA and YSLEER. The DNA of the CDR3 is TGCGCCAGCAGCCAAGATGGACAGGTTCCTTTTACAGCTTTCTTT. Protein product: CASSQDGQVPFTAFF.

In its sample, this clone was seen once. This sequence joins TRBV9 and TRBJ1-1; TRBD1 aligns across 9 bases. V shed 4 bases, J shed 5 bases, and the junction held 6 bases outside the gene matches. Per germline, CDR1 SGDLS and CDR2 YYNGEE. The CDR3 consists of 14 residues. This CDR3 reads CASSSRQGGTEAFF. For the CDR3, the DNA is TGTGCCAGCAGCTCCAGACAGGGGGGGACTGAAGCTTTCTTT.

This sequence joins TRBV4-3 and TRBJ1-2; 7 bases line up with TRBD1. CDR1 is LGHNA, CDR2 YSLEER, per germline. Trimming removed 5 bases from V and 4 bases from J; junction bases left unmatched: 10. The CDR3 extends over 15 amino acids. Written as DNA, the CDR3 is TGCGCCAGCAGCTCTAAAAACAGGGGTGGCTATGGCTACACCTTC. Encoded protein: CASSSKNRGGYGYTF.

J is TRBJ2-7 and V is TRBV10-3; 7 bases map to TRBD1. Losses at the gene ends were 6 bases for V and 3 bases for J; bases not matched to a gene: 8. This CDR3 has 14 residues. Germline V gene sequence: CDR1 ENHRY, CDR2 SYGVKD. In DNA form, the CDR3 reads TGTGCCATCAGGAACGGGACAGACAACTACGAGCAGTACTTC. This codes for CAIRNGTDNYEQYF.

The DNA of the CDR3 is TGTGCCAGTGGTATAGCAGAGGGCCTATACGAGCAGTACTTC. Translating it yields CASGIAEGLYEQYF. This rearrangement joins TRBV4-2 to TRBJ2-7; a possible D gene is TRBD2 (5 bases). V shed 9 bases and J shed 4 bases, with 19 bases lying between them. In germline, CDR1 is LGHNA, CDR2 YNFKEQ. This CDR3 has 14 residues.

The chain carries TRBV18 and TRBJ1-1; D is ambiguous. V lost 4 bases to trimming and J lost 1 base, with 7 bases between them. Germline V lookup: CDR1 KGHSH, CDR2 LQKENI. The CDR3 length is 13 residues. CDR3 DNA: TGTGCCAGCTCACGTAACAAGAACACTGAAGCTTTCTTT. Amino acid sequence: CASSRNKNTEAFF. The variable domain in full, with the rest retrieved from reference TRBV18 and TRBJ1-1, is NAGVMQNPRHLVRRRGQEARLRCSPMKGHSHVYWYRQLPEEGLKFMVYLQKENIIDESGMPKERFSAEFPKEGPSILRIQQVVRGDSAAYFCASSRNKNTEAFFGQGTRLTVV.